Listed below are T cell receptor beta chains from one sample, sequenced in a study of human T cells and chemical hapten exposure. MiXCR, applied by TCRdb to the RACE reads, yields one record per CDR3 protein. This table has 250,000 or so distinct CDR3 sequences, about 9% appearing once. This sample comprised whole blood, obtained in connection with sensitization to the hapten diphenylcyclopropenone (DPC). The origin of the receptors is a woman aged 40 to 50 with alopecia areata. Some clones in this sample may be carry-over from other donors' samples. Each CDR3 is given without its conserved first and last residue. Each record gives: CDR3 protein, D gene, V gene, J gene. D genes are given only for firm matches.

CDR3: ASSKEGQGFYEQY
D: -
V: TRBV21-1
J: TRBJ2-7

CDR3: ASSLGSEYGYT
D: -
V: TRBV7-9
J: TRBJ1-2

CDR3: ASSERWGTPEAF
D: -
V: TRBV7-2
J: TRBJ1-1

CDR3: SVEGRLYNEQF
D: -
V: TRBV29-1
J: TRBJ2-1

CDR3: ASTKALQGAEAF
D: TRBD1
V: TRBV27
J: TRBJ1-1

CDR3: SALGLAGRTDTQY
D: TRBD2
V: TRBV20-1
J: TRBJ2-3

CDR3: ASTSGGAGVFNNEQF
D: -
V: TRBV10-2
J: TRBJ2-1

CDR3: SAGTGSDYGYT
D: TRBD1
V: TRBV20-1
J: TRBJ1-2

CDR3: ASSPTDRSYT
D: -
V: TRBV6-6
J: TRBJ1-2

CDR3: ASSLEGTQLNQPQH
D: -
V: TRBV7-2
J: TRBJ1-5

CDR3: SASLGAKTNEKLF
D: -
V: TRBV20-1
J: TRBJ1-4

CDR3: SVAGRSNTEAF
D: -
V: TRBV29-1
J: TRBJ1-1

CDR3: AISESPTSGTDTQY
D: TRBD2
V: TRBV10-3
J: TRBJ2-3

CDR3: SALSGTAYEQY
D: TRBD1
V: TRBV20-1
J: TRBJ2-7

CDR3: ASSPRGTDTQY
D: -
V: TRBV7-9
J: TRBJ2-3

CDR3: ASSYSAREGTDTQY
D: TRBD2
V: TRBV6-6
J: TRBJ2-3

CDR3: AITSGTSTGELF
D: TRBD2
V: TRBV10-3
J: TRBJ2-2

CDR3: SVDRDRMDEQF
D: TRBD1
V: TRBV29-1
J: TRBJ2-1

CDR3: ASSSATSGSSYNEQF
D: TRBD2
V: TRBV11-2
J: TRBJ2-1

CDR3: SALAPTGRATWELF
D: -
V: TRBV20-1
J: TRBJ2-2

CDR3: ASSYRTGPVSNEKLF
D: TRBD1
V: TRBV28
J: TRBJ1-4

CDR3: ASSALTGGSYNEQF
D: TRBD1
V: TRBV7-2
J: TRBJ2-1